This T cell receptor (beta chain) was retrieved from a study of T cell repertoires in cytomegalovirus infection. Overall study context: Based on public TCR beta signatures, there were indications of CMV infection and of a matching HLA type.

V gave up 2 bases and J gave up 1 base, with 11 bases separating them. This CDR3 has 15 amino acids. CDR1 SGHNT and CDR2 YYREEE come from the germline V gene (reference sequence). Study observations and caveats: Dominant in the ex vivo response were TCR beta clonotypes restricted by HLA-C and specific for CMV.

On this clonotype itself: Antigen: not known.

TCRdb processed the reads anew with MiXCR; each CDR3 protein has one entry. Seen here are over 85,000 distinct CDR3 sequences, approximately 15% observed once, and the top ten hold 8% to 9.5%. Sequenced input: PBMCs. The rearrangement joins TRBV5-4 to TRBJ2-3, with D possibly matching TRBD2 (6 bases). The source is a human donor in good health (CMV status not recorded). Some clones in this sample may be carry-over from other donors' samples. Written as DNA, the CDR3 is TGTGCCAGCAGCTTAACAGGAGGGCGCACAGATACGCAGTATTTT. Translation gives CASSLTGGRTDTQYF.